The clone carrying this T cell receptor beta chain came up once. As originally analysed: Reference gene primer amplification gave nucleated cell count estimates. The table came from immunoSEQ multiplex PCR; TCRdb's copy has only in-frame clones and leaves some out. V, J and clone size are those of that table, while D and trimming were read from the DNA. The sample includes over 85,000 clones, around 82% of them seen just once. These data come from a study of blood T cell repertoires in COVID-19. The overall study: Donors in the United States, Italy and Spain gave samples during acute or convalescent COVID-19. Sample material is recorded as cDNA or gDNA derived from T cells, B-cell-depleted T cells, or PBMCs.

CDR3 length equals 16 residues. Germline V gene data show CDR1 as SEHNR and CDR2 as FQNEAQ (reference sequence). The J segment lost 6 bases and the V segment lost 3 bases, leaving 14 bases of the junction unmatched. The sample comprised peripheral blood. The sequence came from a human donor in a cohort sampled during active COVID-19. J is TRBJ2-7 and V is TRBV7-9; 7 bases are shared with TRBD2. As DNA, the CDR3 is TGTGCCAGCAGCTTCGTTCTCCGGCTAGCGGACTTCGAGCAGTACTTC. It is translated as CASSFVLRLADFEQYF.